The entry below describes one TCR beta chain. Its antigen is unidentified. The germline V gene encodes CDR1 MNHEY and CDR2 SVGAGI. V lost 6 bases and J 6 bases, leaving 12 bases between the germline ends. CDR3 size: 14 residues. This record comes from a study of beta chain features in type 1 diabetes. cDNA synthesis used the whole RNA isolate, giving expressed TCRB sequences. Using immunoSEQ multiplex PCR, the repertoire was profiled, and TCRdb retains in-frame clones only, with some absent. The sample records about 650,000 clones, 9.5% to 15% being singletons. General observations from the study: Patients with Type 1 diabetes showed moderately but significantly shorter TCRB CDR3s in all four CD4+ subsets.

The V and J genes are TRBV6-5 and TRBJ1-6; D is unresolved. The material sequenced was naive CD4+ T cells from blood. This clonotype was obtained from a man in his thirties or forties with type 1 diabetes. Here the CDR3 reads CASSLTETNSPLHF. The CDR3 nucleotides read TGTGCCAGCAGCCTTACAGAGACTAATTCACCCCTCCACTTT.